Listed here are 29 T cell receptor beta chains from one sample, sequenced in a study of T cells in tuberculosis. Here immunoSEQ multiplex PCR was the method, and the copy in TCRdb shows in-frame clones only, minus some. The table records 25,000 to 35,000 clones, about 90% of them present only once. The sequencing sample was made of PBMCs. Every receptor here comes from a donor aged 10-29 years with latent tuberculosis or without tuberculosis infection.

The chain joins TRBV10-3 to TRBJ2-7; TRBD2 matches at 12 bases. There are 14 residues in the CDR3. The trim removed 5 bases at V and 4 bases at J, leaving 3 bases unmatched. Germline V gene data show CDR1 as ENHRY and CDR2 as SYGVKD. This CDR3 reads CAISLTSGGYEQYF. For the CDR3, the DNA is TGTGCCATCAGTCTGACTAGCGGGGGATACGAGCAGTACTTC.

V is TRBV7-2 and J is TRBJ1-2, with 9 bases fitting TRBD1. In germline, CDR1 is SGHTA, CDR2 FQGNSA. The CDR3 spans 14 residues. The trim removed 5 bases at V and 8 bases at J, leaving 9 bases unmatched. The DNA for the CDR3 is TGTGCCAGCAGCAGCCGGGACAGGGCCAGCGGCTACACCTTC. Protein product: CASSSRDRASGYTF.

CDR3 region: CASSQSWTGGISGNTIYF. The CDR3 DNA is TGCGCCAGCAGTCAATCGTGGACAGGTGGTATCTCTGGAAACACCATATATTTT. V and J are TRBV23-1 and TRBJ1-3, with TRBD1 matching 7 bases. TRBV23-1 is noted as an ORF with a role that remains uncertain. Germline trimming cut 0 bases from V and 0 bases from J; bases unmatched to any gene: 8. This CDR3 is built from 18 residues.

The genes are TRBV4-3 and TRBJ2-3; 10 bases agree with TRBD1. The ends lost 1 base at V and 3 bases at J; junction bases unmatched: 1. This CDR3 comprises 15 residues. Germline values: CDR1 LGHNA, CDR2 YSLEER. CDR3 amino acids: CASSQGQGATDTQYF. In nucleotides, the CDR3 is TGCGCCAGCAGCCAAGGACAGGGGGCAACAGATACGCAGTATTTT.

The chain links TRBV4-1 to TRBJ2-1; 11 nucleotides match TRBD2. The CDR3 has 14 residues. The V and J ends lost 5 bases and 9 bases, in that order; junction bases with no gene match: 6. From germline, CDR1 is MGHRA and CDR2 YSYEKL. The CDR3 reads CASSLAGGLTEQFF. DNA for the CDR3: TGCGCCAGCAGCTTAGCGGGGGGGCTCACTGAGCAGTTCTTC.

This clone was observed a handful of times. CDR3 in amino acids: CASSFSGGADQETQYF. CDR3 DNA sequence: TGTGCCAGCAGTTTCAGCGGGGGGGCCGACCAAGAGACCCAGTACTTC. The chain uses TRBV28 and TRBJ2-5; 10 positions agree with TRBD2. V lost 3 bases, J lost 0 bases, and 4 bases stayed unmatched. The CDR3 has 16 residues. The germline CDR1 and CDR2 sequences are MDHEN and SYDVKM. Full variable domain (rest looked up from reference TRBV28 and TRBJ2-5): DVKVTQSSRYLVKRTGEKVFLECVQDMDHENMFWYRQDPGLGLRLIYFSYDVKMKEKGDIPEGYSVSREKKERFSLILESASTNQTSMYLCASSFSGGADQETQYFGPGTRLLVL.

The V and J genes are TRBV27 and TRBJ2-7; 10 positions agree with TRBD1. Germline loops: CDR1 MNHEY, CDR2 SMNVEV (reference sequence). V shed 5 bases and J 3 bases; nucleotides not matched to a gene: 7. This CDR3 has 15 amino acids. The CDR3 sequence is CASSTDRDRGYEQYF. CDR3 bases: TGTGCCAGCAGTACTGACCGGGACAGGGGCTACGAGCAGTACTTC.

The V gene is TRBV29-1, the J gene TRBJ2-5; 11 bases fit TRBD2. After removal of 5 bases from V and 5 bases from J, the junction contained 7 bases not matched to a gene. The germline CDR1 and CDR2 sequences are SQVTM and ANQGSEA. The CDR3 has 14 residues. The CDR3 loop reads CSVHSGGARETQYF. DNA of the CDR3: TGCAGCGTTCATAGCGGGGGGGCCCGGGAGACCCAGTACTTC.

The chain couples TRBV5-1 to TRBJ1-6; TRBD1 agrees at 7 bases. This CDR3 is built from 18 residues. After removal of 2 bases from V and 7 bases from J, the junction contained 15 bases not matched to a gene. Germline values: CDR1 SGHRS, CDR2 YFSETQ. CDR3 sequence reads: CASSLLWGQPPGNSPLHF. CDR3 nucleotides: TGCGCCAGCAGCTTACTTTGGGGACAGCCGCCTGGGAATTCACCCCTCCACTTT.

The chain has TRBV5-6 and TRBJ2-1; 7 bases fit TRBD2. Germline V lookup: CDR1 SGHDT, CDR2 YYEEEE. This CDR3 comprises 12 residues. V was clipped by 4 bases and J by 9 bases; unmatched bases: 4. CDR3 DNA: TGTGCCAGCAGCCCTTCTAGCGGTGAGCAGTTCTTC. Amino acid sequence: CASSPSSGEQFF.

The chain combines TRBV4-1 with TRBJ2-5, with D maybe TRBD1 (6 bases). The CDR3 is made up of 17 amino acids. Trimming took 0 bases from V and 2 from J, leaving 16 bases between them. The germline V gene encodes CDR1 MGHRA and CDR2 YSYEKL. In nucleotides, the CDR3 is TGCGCCAGCAGCCAAGATTGGACAGTGACCACTCAAGAGACCCAGTACTTC. It yields the protein CASSQDWTVTTQETQYF.

V and J are TRBV10-1 and TRBJ1-5; tentative D call: TRBD1 (6 bases). Per the germline V gene, CDR1 is WNHNN and CDR2 is SYGVQD (reference sequence). CDR3 length: 14 residues. Trimming shortened V by 6 bases and J by 7 bases, and 16 bases separated the two germline ends. In nucleotides, the CDR3 is TGCGCCAGCAGACTAGGGGGAGGGGACCAGCCCCAGCATTTT. Protein: CASRLGGGDQPQHF.

The V call is TRBV5-1, the J call TRBJ1-6; 12 bases agree with TRBD1. The CDR3 consists of 18 residues. The germline V gene encodes CDR1 SGHRS and CDR2 YFSETQ. J was trimmed by 1 base and V by 4 bases; bases with no gene match: 6. CDR3 DNA: TGCGCCAGCAGCCGGGGACAGGGGGCGCGATCCTATAATTCACCCCTCCACTTT. Protein sequence: CASSRGQGARSYNSPLHF. The variable domain in full, completed from reference TRBV5-1 and TRBJ1-6, reads KAGVTQTPRYLIKTRGQQVTLSCSPISGHRSVSWYQQTPGQGLQFLFEYFSETQRNKGNFPGRFSGRQFSNSRSEMNVSTLELGDSALYLCASSRGQGARSYNSPLHFGNGTRLTVT.

J is TRBJ1-1 and V is TRBV2; D is ambiguous. Trimming removed 4 bases from V and 7 bases from J, with 13 bases in between. The CDR3 runs to 13 residues. Germline V lookup: CDR1 SNHLY, CDR2 FYNNEI. The CDR3 region is CASSGVDGGEAFF. CDR3 coding DNA: TGTGCCAGCAGTGGTGTCGACGGAGGTGAAGCTTTCTTT.

This chain connects TRBV28 to TRBJ2-4; 9 bases align to TRBD2. Germline CDR1 and CDR2: MDHEN and SYDVKM. The CDR3 contains 20 residues. V gave up 5 bases and J gave up 2 bases; unmatched junction bases: 19. CDR3 loop: CASSPSHLAGPRGTKNIQYF. The CDR3 DNA is TGTGCCAGCAGTCCATCCCACCTAGCGGGGCCTAGGGGCACCAAAAACATTCAGTACTTC. The full variable domain, in which reference TRBV28 and TRBJ2-4 provide the parts outside the CDR3, is DVKVTQSSRYLVKRTGEKVFLECVQDMDHENMFWYRQDPGLGLRLIYFSYDVKMKEKGDIPEGYSVSREKKERFSLILESASTNQTSMYLCASSPSHLAGPRGTKNIQYFGAGTRLSVL.

The CDR3 nucleotides read TGTGCCAGCAGTCCAGGACAGGGGAGCTATGGCTACACCTTC. As protein: CASSPGQGSYGYTF. The V and J genes are TRBV27 and TRBJ1-2; 9 bases agree with TRBD1. Germline values: CDR1 MNHEY, CDR2 SMNVEV (reference sequence). V was clipped by 5 bases and J by 4 bases; unmatched bases: 5. The CDR3 spans 14 residues.

The chain employs TRBV19 and TRBJ1-5; TRBD1 might be the D (5 bases). With 9 bases removed from V and 3 bases from J, the gap between germline ends came to 21 bases. This CDR3 has 16 amino acids. Germline-derived CDR1 and CDR2 are LNHDA and SQIVND (reference sequence). Here the CDR3 reads CASRKMDNNINQPQHF. The CDR3 nucleotides are TGTGCCAGCAGAAAAATGGACAATAACATCAATCAGCCCCAGCATTTT. Based on the CDR3 plus reference TRBV19 and TRBJ1-5, the full variable domain is DGGITQSPKYLFRKEGQNVTLSCEQNLNHDAMYWYRQDPGQGLRLIYYSQIVNDFQKGDIAEGYSVSREKKESFPLTVTSAQKNPTAFYLCASRKMDNNINQPQHFGDGTRLSIL.

This clone was detected only once. The chain uses TRBV11-2 and TRBJ1-2; weak D call: TRBD1 (6 bases). Germline values: CDR1 SGHAT, CDR2 FQNNGV. The CDR3 has 14 residues. Trimming took 5 bases from V and 7 from J, leaving 17 bases between them. CDR3 nucleotides: TGTGCCAGCAGCAAAATTACAGGGTACTCTGGCTACACCTTC. This translates into CASSKITGYSGYTF.

This clone has a single count. The chain uses TRBV19 and TRBJ1-2; D gene ambiguous. The CDR3 is made up of 15 amino acids. The germline CDR1 and CDR2 sequences are LNHDA and SQIVND (reference sequence). V dropped 10 bases and J dropped 4 bases, with 22 bases sitting between them. The CDR3 DNA sequence: TGTGCCAACTCAGAAGGGAGAGGGATTATCTATGGCTACACCTTC. Protein: CANSEGRGIIYGYTF.

The chain recombines TRBV5-6 with TRBJ2-7, with 11 bases fitting TRBD2. Unmatched junction bases numbered 4, after V lost 3 bases and J lost 5 bases. CDR1 SGHDT and CDR2 YYEEEE come from the germline V gene. The CDR3 has 14 amino acids. The chain's CDR3 is CASSSRLAGNEQYF. In DNA, the CDR3 is TGTGCCAGCAGCTCGAGACTAGCGGGGAACGAGCAGTACTTC.

The table lists this clone with a count of one. The J gene is TRBJ1-1, the V gene TRBV28; D remains ambiguous. From germline, CDR1 is MDHEN and CDR2 SYDVKM. Trimming left V 6 bases short and J 1 base short, with 9 bases between. This CDR3 region has 13 residues. The CDR3 spells CASRTRRNTEAFF. CDR3 sequence (DNA): TGTGCCAGCAGGACGAGGAGGAACACTGAAGCTTTCTTT.

This chain links TRBV7-8 with TRBJ1-1, with 7 bases matching TRBD1. Germline V gene lookup returns CDR1 SGHVS and CDR2 FQNEAQ. Unmatched junction bases numbered 9, after V lost 5 bases and J lost 0 bases. The CDR3 is 16 amino acids. CDR3 amino acids: CASSPYRGRVNTEAFF. The CDR3 coding sequence is TGTGCCAGCAGCCCATACAGGGGACGGGTGAACACTGAAGCTTTCTTT.

This clone was picked up one time. The V and J genes are TRBV4-1 and TRBJ2-3; 8 bases fit TRBD2. V lost 0 bases and J lost 2; bases outside the gene matches: 10. In germline, CDR1 is MGHRA, CDR2 YSYEKL. CDR3 length: 18 residues. CDR3: CASSQEEAGGSFTDTQYF. The DNA for the CDR3 is TGCGCCAGCAGCCAAGAAGAGGCGGGGGGTTCCTTCACAGATACGCAGTATTTT.

The chain combines TRBV7-2 with TRBJ1-3; D may be TRBD1 (6 bases). V dropped 5 bases and J dropped 7 bases, with 18 bases sitting between them. This CDR3 contains 15 residues. Germline V gene data show CDR1 as SGHTA and CDR2 as FQGNSA. The CDR3, as DNA: TGTGCCAGCAGCCCGAGGGGAGGGGGGTTGAACACCATATATTTT. Protein sequence: CASSPRGGGLNTIYF. The whole variable domain, remainder taken from reference TRBV7-2 and TRBJ1-3, is GAGVSQSPSNKVTEKGKDVELRCDPISGHTALYWYRQSLGQGLEFLIYFQGNSAPDKSGLPSDRFSAERTGGSVSTLTIQRTQQEDSAVYLCASSPRGGGLNTIYFGEGSWLTVV.

The chain combines TRBV7-2 with TRBJ2-3; 7 bases match TRBD1. Germline CDR1 SGHTA, CDR2 FQGNSA. The CDR3 is 16 residues long. J gave up 8 bases and V 5 bases, and 16 bases lay outside the gene matches. In DNA form, the CDR3 reads TGTGCCAGCAGCCCCCACAGGGGATCGAGTTTTGGTACGCAGTATTTT. Encoded protein: CASSPHRGSSFGTQYF.

V gene TRBV28 combines with J gene TRBJ1-1; perhaps TRBD1 as D (6 bases). The CDR3 spans 14 residues. The germline CDR1 and CDR2 sequences are MDHEN and SYDVKM. Trimming pared 6 bases from V and 1 base from J, leaving 12 bases between. The CDR3 nucleotides read TGTGCCAGCAGACAGGGTGGAACGAACACTGAAGCTTTCTTT. It encodes CASRQGGTNTEAFF.

This clone was seen more than once but under ten times. V is TRBV7-2 and J is TRBJ1-2, with 8 nucleotides matching TRBD1. Trimming cost V 5 bases and J 2 bases; bases outside gene matches: 13. Germline-derived CDR1 and CDR2 are SGHTA and FQGNSA. CDR3 length: 17 amino acids. In DNA, the CDR3 is TGTGCCAGCAGCCCGAGTTGGGACAGGATGAAGAACTATGGCTACACCTTC. Residues: CASSPSWDRMKNYGYTF. Full variable domain (missing parts from reference TRBV7-2 and TRBJ1-2): GAGVSQSPSNKVTEKGKDVELRCDPISGHTALYWYRQSLGQGLEFLIYFQGNSAPDKSGLPSDRFSAERTGGSVSTLTIQRTQQEDSAVYLCASSPSWDRMKNYGYTFGSGTRLTVV.

This clone appeared a single time. The V and J genes are TRBV7-2 and TRBJ1-1; 7 positions agree with TRBD1. The CDR3 runs 16 residues. The germline V gene encodes CDR1 SGHTA and CDR2 FQGNSA. The J segment lost 4 bases and the V segment lost 0 bases, leaving 8 bases of the junction unmatched. The CDR3 region has the DNA TGTGCCAGCAGCTTAGCGCTAGGGGGCGCGGGCACTGAAGCTTTCTTT. This gives the protein CASSLALGGAGTEAFF.

This chain uses TRBV2 with TRBJ2-1; D may be TRBD2 (6 bases). Trimming left V 6 bases short and J 10 bases short, with 19 bases between. Germline values: CDR1 SNHLY, CDR2 FYNNEI. This CDR3 spans 14 amino acids. In DNA, the CDR3 is TGTGCCAGCAGACTTCGGGGCGGGAAGGGAGAGCAGTTCTTC. Amino acids: CASRLRGGKGEQFF.